A selection of T cell receptor beta chains follows, all from one sample in a study of cytomegalovirus exposure and HLA in healthy donors. Clones were read by immunoSEQ multiplex PCR, and TCRdb kept only the in-frame ones, dropping some. The table lists 150,000 to 250,000 clones, 82% of them singletons, with approximately 0.092% in the top ten. What was sequenced was PBMCs. These receptors all stem from a boy younger than 10 in good health and CMV-seronegative. Both conserved end residues are part of each CDR3. Rows may omit the clone size; those that give it use once, few, many or a size class.

J gene,clone size,V gene,CDR3 protein
TRBJ2-3,-,TRBV7-9,CASSLGLWAEDTQYF
TRBJ1-2,-,TRBV19,CASRQGIIPNYGYTF
TRBJ1-2,once,TRBV7-2,CAGSSGNPGQEDYTF
TRBJ2-1,few,TRBV27,CASTPGSLGNEQFF
TRBJ2-1,-,TRBV6-5,CASSPLLEYNEQFF
TRBJ2-7,-,TRBV5-4,CASSTRTGAYEQYF
TRBJ2-7,few,TRBV5-3,CARSLAPGGPALSYEQYF
TRBJ2-1,-,TRBV5-1,CASSSAGGSYNEQFF
TRBJ1-5,-,TRBV11-2,CASSLGGGQPQHF
TRBJ2-7,-,TRBV25-1,CASSDASGGKDEQYF
TRBJ1-2,-,TRBV29-1,CSVRDRLSGYTF
TRBJ2-7,-,TRBV18,CASSPTGLGISPEQYF
TRBJ2-5,few,TRBV25-1,CASSEQSGVETQYF
TRBJ1-2,-,TRBV4-3,CASTPGQDYGYTF
TRBJ2-2,-,TRBV19,CASSLGSGANTGELFF
TRBJ2-7,-,TRBV10-3,CAISESGTGGDEQYF
TRBJ2-7,-,TRBV6-5,CASSTPGQGMYEQYF
TRBJ1-1,-,TRBV7-9,CASSPWGPGSGTEAFF
TRBJ2-1,-,TRBV6-5,CASSYNPPGNEQFF
TRBJ2-1,-,TRBV7-2,CASSLGQGRGGTHNEQFF
TRBJ2-3,-,TRBV6-5,CASSYWPGSTDTQYF
TRBJ1-1,few,TRBV5-1,CASSLARGTGEAFF
TRBJ1-6,once,TRBV14,CASSPRQGELYNSPLHF